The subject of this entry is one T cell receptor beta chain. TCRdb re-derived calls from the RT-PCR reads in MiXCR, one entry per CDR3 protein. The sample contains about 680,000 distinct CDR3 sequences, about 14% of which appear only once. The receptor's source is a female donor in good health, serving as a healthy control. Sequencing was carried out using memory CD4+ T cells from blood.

The CDR3 DNA is TGCGCCAGCAGCTCCATCGCCGGGGAGCTGTTTTTT. The encoded protein is CASSSIAGELFF. This chain links TRBV5-1 with TRBJ2-2, with no clear D. This CDR3 comprises 12 residues. Germline V gene data show CDR1 as SGHRS and CDR2 as YFSETQ. The V end was cut by 3 bases, the J end by 6 bases, with 6 bases between.